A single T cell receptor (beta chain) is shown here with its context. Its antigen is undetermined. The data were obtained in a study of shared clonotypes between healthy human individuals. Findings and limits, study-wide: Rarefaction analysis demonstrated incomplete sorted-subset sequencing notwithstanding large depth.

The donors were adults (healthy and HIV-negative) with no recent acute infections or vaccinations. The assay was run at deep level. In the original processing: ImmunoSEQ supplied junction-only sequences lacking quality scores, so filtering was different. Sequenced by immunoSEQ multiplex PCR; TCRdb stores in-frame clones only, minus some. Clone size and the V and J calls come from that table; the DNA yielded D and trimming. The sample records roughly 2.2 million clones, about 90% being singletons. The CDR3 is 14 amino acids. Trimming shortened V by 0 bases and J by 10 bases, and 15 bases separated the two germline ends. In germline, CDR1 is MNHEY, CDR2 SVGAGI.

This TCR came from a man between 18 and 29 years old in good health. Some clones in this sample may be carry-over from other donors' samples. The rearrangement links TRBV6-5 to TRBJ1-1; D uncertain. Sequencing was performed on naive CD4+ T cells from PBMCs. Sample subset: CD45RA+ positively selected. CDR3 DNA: TGTGCCAGCAGTTACTCCCGGGAGAACCGAGTAGCTTTCTTT. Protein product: CASSYSRENRVAFF.